The clone carrying this T cell receptor beta chain was counted a few times. The time point was: blood at routine non-recurrence follow-up after resection. Sequencing covered unsorted whole RNA taken from tumor, nontumor lung or frozen PBMC. TCRdb re-analysed the 5' RACE reads in MiXCR, keeping a single row per CDR3 protein. Of about 120,000 distinct CDR3 sequences detected, more than 9% appear once; the ten largest clones hold roughly 17%. The data stem from a study of spatial heterogeneity in lung cancer. This CDR3 is built from 13 residues. CDR1 is LGHDT and CDR2 is YNNKEL in the germline V gene (reference sequence). The germline V and J ends were trimmed by 0 bases and 14 bases, with 11 bases remaining between them.

The source is a male donor with early-stage non-small cell lung cancer. The V call is TRBV3-1, the J call TRBJ1-6; D call uncertain. Sequences were derived from PBMCs, sampled at follow-up. CDR3 nucleotides: TGTGCCAGCAGCCAAGATCGACCAAGGGCCCTCCACTTT. Encoded protein: CASSQDRPRALHF.